These 22 T cell receptor beta chains share one sample of origin, sequenced in a study of blood T cell repertoires in COVID-19. TCRdb's copy holds only in-frame clones and misses some; the assay was immunoSEQ multiplex PCR. The table shows 150,000 or so clones, with 85% to 90% occurring only once. Specimen: peripheral blood. The receptors were sampled from a man aged 55 to 70 with active or convalescent COVID-19.

The gene calls are TRBV30 and TRBJ2-2; maybe TRBD1 (6 bases). Deletions cut 7 bases from V and 7 bases from J, with 10 bases between. CDR1 and CDR2 from the germline V gene are GTSNPN and SVGIG (reference sequence). There are 11 residues in the CDR3. Here the CDR3 DNA reads TGTGCCTACCAGGGGAACGGGGAGCTGTTTTTT. It is translated as CAYQGNGELFF.

The chain combines TRBV6-5 with TRBJ1-2; 7 bases align to TRBD1. This CDR3 has 13 residues. With V trimmed by 0 bases and J by 14 bases, 9 bases remained unmatched. The germline V gene encodes CDR1 MNHEY and CDR2 SVGAGI. The CDR3 nucleotides read TGTGCCAGCAGTTACTCCTTCATGACAGGGCGGACCTTC. Translating it yields CASSYSFMTGRTF.

The genes are TRBV27 and TRBJ2-5, with 12 bases that match TRBD2. The germline V gene has CDR1 MNHEY and CDR2 SMNVEV (reference sequence). The CDR3 runs to 15 residues. V was clipped by 6 bases and J by 4 bases; unmatched bases: 6. Here the CDR3 DNA reads TGTGCCAGCAGAAGTCCTAGCGGGAGGGGAGAGACCCAGTACTTC. Translated: CASRSPSGRGETQYF.

J is TRBJ1-4 and V is TRBV7-9; D unresolved. V shed 3 bases and J shed 4 bases, with 12 bases lying between them. Germline lookup yields CDR1 SEHNR and CDR2 FQNEAQ (reference sequence). This CDR3 spans 15 amino acids. As DNA, the CDR3 is TGTGCCAGCAGCTTTTCTCAGAGGATTAATGAAAAACTGTTTTTT. Translated, it gives CASSFSQRINEKLFF. Variable domain in full (rest from reference TRBV7-9 and TRBJ1-4): DTGVSQNPRHKITKRGQNVTFRCDPISEHNRLYWYRQTLGQGPEFLTYFQNEAQLEKSRLLSDRFSAERPKGSFSTLEIQRTEQGDSAMYLCASSFSQRINEKLFFGSGTQLSVL.

A remark on this clone: Other DNA sequences in this specimen translate into the identical CDR3. The chain combines TRBV2 with TRBJ2-5; 9 nucleotides match TRBD1. The CDR3 loop spans 13 amino acids. Germline CDR1 SNHLY, CDR2 FYNNEI. Trimming cost V 6 bases and J 4 bases; bases outside gene matches: 3. The CDR3 DNA is TGTGCCAGCAGCGGACAGGGGAGAGAGACCCAGTACTTC. It codes for CASSGQGRETQYF.

This rearrangement joins TRBV12-3 or TRBV12-4 to TRBJ2-1; D possibly corresponds to TRBD2 (5 bases). The V gene lost 3 bases and the J gene lost 9 bases, with 9 bases spanning the gap. The CDR3 runs to 12 residues. Here the CDR3 DNA reads TGTGCCAGCAGTTTGGTCGGGGTTGAGCAGTTCTTC. Protein product: CASSLVGVEQFF.

V is TRBV9 and J is TRBJ1-1; 8 nucleotides match TRBD1. The germline gives CDR1 SGDLS, CDR2 YYNGEE. After removal of 3 bases from V and 8 bases from J, the junction contained 15 bases not matched to a gene. The CDR3 length is 16 residues. CDR3 loop: CASSAQPTGVRQEAFF. In DNA, the CDR3 is TGTGCCAGCAGCGCCCAACCGACAGGGGTTCGTCAGGAAGCTTTCTTT.

The chain joins TRBV6-2 or TRBV6-3 to TRBJ2-7; the D gene is possibly TRBD2 (6 bases). Trimming shortened V by 6 bases and J by 6 bases, and 18 bases separated the two germline ends. This CDR3 has 14 amino acids. Germline V lookup: CDR1 MNHEY, CDR2 SVGEGT. DNA of the CDR3: TGTGCCAGCAGCCAACTATCCTGGGGGGTCGAGCAGTACTTC. This sequence encodes CASSQLSWGVEQYF.

The chain links TRBV9 to TRBJ1-2; no firm D call. Germline V lookup: CDR1 SGDLS, CDR2 YYNGEE. Trimming removed 3 bases from V and 8 bases from J, with 11 bases in between. The CDR3 loop spans 12 amino acids. CDR3 coding DNA: TGTGCCAGCAGCGACGAAGCGTGGGGCTACACCTTC. It yields the protein CASSDEAWGYTF.

The chain links TRBV2 to TRBJ1-1; D gene uncertain. From germline, CDR1 is SNHLY and CDR2 FYNNEI. This CDR3 has 14 residues. The V gene lost 6 bases and the J gene lost 0 bases, with 11 bases spanning the gap. The CDR3 sequence: CASSPDYMNTEAFF. For the CDR3, the DNA is TGTGCCAGCAGCCCTGATTACATGAACACTGAAGCTTTCTTT.

The chain has TRBV7-2 and TRBJ1-2, with a tentative D call TRBD1 (6 bases). Germline V CDR1 and CDR2: SGHTA, FQGNSA. This CDR3 contains 16 residues. Between the trimmed V and J ends, which lost 5 bases and 11 bases, there was a span of 27 bases. For the CDR3, the DNA is TGTGCCAGCAGCCCCAACCCTGGGGCAGGGGTCGAGGGATACACCTTC. This sequence encodes CASSPNPGAGVEGYTF.

This sequence joins TRBV5-1 and TRBJ2-5, with D possibly being TRBD2 (6 bases). Trimming stripped 4 bases from V and 6 bases from J, with 16 bases between. Per the germline V gene, CDR1 is SGHRS and CDR2 is YFSETQ. The CDR3 runs to 14 residues. CDR3 sequence (DNA): TGCGCCAGCAGCCCCGTGGGGGGTCGGCAGACCCAGTACTTC. Amino acid sequence: CASSPVGGRQTQYF.

The chain joins TRBV27 to TRBJ2-5; TRBD2 is a possible D gene (6 bases). The CDR3 sequence is 17 residues long. Germline CDR1 reads MNHEY; CDR2 reads SMNVEV (reference sequence). The V and J ends lost 4 bases and 4 bases respectively, with 22 bases between them. Here the CDR3 reads CASSSRSGTVGGETQYF. The CDR3 bases are TGTGCCAGCAGTTCACGATCCGGGACGGTGGGGGGAGAGACCCAGTACTTC.

The rearrangement joins TRBV19 to TRBJ1-2; D uncertain. The V gene lost 5 bases and the J gene lost 4 bases, with 11 bases spanning the gap. The V gene's germline CDR1 is LNHDA and CDR2 SQIVND (reference sequence). The CDR3 consists of 13 residues. The CDR3 here is CASSSRLIYGYTF. The DNA of the CDR3 is TGTGCCAGTAGTTCCAGGCTAATCTATGGCTACACCTTC.

The V and J genes are TRBV6-5 and TRBJ1-2, with D possibly being TRBD1 (5 bases). V lost 5 bases and J 0 bases, leaving 13 bases between the germline ends. Germline V gives CDR1 MNHEY, CDR2 SVGAGI. The CDR3 is 15 amino acids. The CDR3 DNA is TGTGCCAGCAGTACCCGGGACTGGTCTAACTATGGCTACACCTTC. Its protein is CASSTRDWSNYGYTF.

The chain employs TRBV7-9 and TRBJ1-1; D uncertain. With 2 bases removed from V and 6 bases from J, the gap between germline ends came to 10 bases. Germline-derived CDR1 and CDR2 are SEHNR and FQNEAQ (reference sequence). This CDR3 has 13 residues. The CDR3 nucleotides read TGTGCCAGCAGCTTAATGTTAAAATCTGAAGCTTTCTTT. Protein sequence: CASSLMLKSEAFF.

The rearrangement joins TRBV28 to TRBJ1-1; D is unclear. Between the trimmed V and J ends, which lost 5 bases and 4 bases, there was a span of 17 bases. In germline, CDR1 is MDHEN, CDR2 SYDVKM. The CDR3 is 15 amino acids. The CDR3 nucleotides are TGTGCCAGCAGTAGGGTCGAGGGCTGGGGCACTGAAGCTTTCTTT. Translating it yields CASSRVEGWGTEAFF.

The chain links TRBV7-9 to TRBJ1-3; D gene ambiguous. This CDR3 has 15 residues. Trimming took off 2 bases at V and 0 bases at J, with 8 bases between the two ends. From germline, CDR1 is SEHNR and CDR2 FQNEAQ (reference sequence). The CDR3: CASSLMASSGNTIYF. Here the CDR3 DNA reads TGTGCCAGCAGCTTAATGGCAAGCTCTGGAAACACCATATATTTT.

The chain uses TRBV5-1 and TRBJ2-1, with TRBD2 identical over 13 bases. V lost 4 bases and J lost 6; bases outside the gene matches: 7. The CDR3 spans 16 residues. Germline CDR1 and CDR2: SGHRS and YFSETQ. Written as DNA, the CDR3 is TGCGCCAGCAGCGGAGGGGGACTAGCGGGAATCAATGAGCAGTTCTTC. It codes for CASSGGGLAGINEQFF.

This clone appeared a few times. The chain joins TRBV7-6 to TRBJ2-7; D may be TRBD1 (5 bases). The CDR3 contains 14 residues. Germline V gene lookup returns CDR1 SGHVS and CDR2 FNYEAQ. V dropped 4 bases and J dropped 5 bases, with 15 bases sitting between them. The CDR3 protein is CASSSAGWSDEQYF. For the CDR3, the DNA is TGTGCCAGCAGCTCCGCAGGGTGGTCCGACGAGCAGTACTTC. Based on the CDR3 plus reference TRBV7-6 and TRBJ2-7, the full variable domain is GAGVSQSPRYKVTKRGQDVALRCDPISGHVSLYWYRQALGQGPEFLTYFNYEAQQDKSGLPNDRFSAERPEGSISTLTIQRTEQRDSAMYRCASSSAGWSDEQYFGPGTRLTVT.

The CDR3 sequence is CASSLTGTEDEKLFF. CDR3 bases: TGCGCCAGCAGCTTGACCGGGACAGAGGATGAAAAACTGTTTTTT. The chain joins TRBV5-1 to TRBJ1-4; TRBD1 matches at 7 bases. Germline CDR1 and CDR2: SGHRS and YFSETQ. The CDR3 contains 15 residues. The V segment lost 1 base and the J segment 6 bases; nucleotides outside the gene matches: 6.

This clone appeared a single time. The chain employs TRBV19 and TRBJ2-3, with 7 nucleotides matching TRBD1. The length of the CDR3 is 15 residues. With V trimmed by 9 bases and J by 3 bases, 12 bases remained unmatched. From germline, CDR1 is LNHDA and CDR2 SQIVND (reference sequence). CDR3 amino acids: CASKTSRGSTDTQYF. The CDR3 DNA reads as TGTGCCAGCAAAACGTCCAGGGGGAGTACAGATACGCAGTATTTT.